These T cell receptor beta chains were read from a single sample in a study of technical replicates of blood from a handful of donors. Sequenced by immunoSEQ multiplex PCR; TCRdb stores in-frame clones only, minus some. Among 85,000 to 95,000 clones listed, almost 97% were seen once. The sample comprised T cells isolated from PBMCs. The source is a human donor in good health. The CDR3 runs from the conserved cysteine through the conserved F or W. The D gene is left open where the match is weak. Some rows mark clone size as missing; the rest say once, few, many or name a class of expanded clone.

CSVPVLSGRFGRETQYF | TGCAGCGTTCCCGTGCTTAGCGGGAGATTTGGTAGAGAGACCCAGTACTTC | TRBJ2-5 | TRBD2 | once | TRBV29-1
CAISEIGGTVNTEAFF | TGTGCCATCAGCGAAATTGGGGGGACCGTCAACACTGAAGCTTTCTTT | TRBJ1-1 | . | . | TRBV10-3
CASSRQGSSYNEQFF | TGTGCCAGCAGCCGCCAGGGGAGCTCCTACAATGAGCAGTTCTTC | TRBJ2-1 | . | . | TRBV27
CASSYSAGRETQYF | TGTGCCAGCAGTTACTCAGCGGGAAGAGAGACCCAGTACTTC | TRBJ2-5 | TRBD2 | . | TRBV6-5
CASSLDLAASWETQYF | TGCGCCAGCAGCTTGGATTTAGCGGCCTCCTGGGAGACCCAGTACTTC | TRBJ2-5 | . | . | TRBV5-1
CASSLSDDTSSSDTQYF | TGTGCCAGCAGCTTGTCGGATGACACCTCCAGTTCAGATACGCAGTATTTT | TRBJ2-3 | . | . | TRBV7-8
CASSQLLFQVGLFF | TGCGCCAGCAGCCAATTATTATTTCAGGTGGGGCTGTTTTTT | TRBJ2-2 | . | . | TRBV4-1
CASSQGLAGEVDEQFF | TGTGCCAGCAGCCAGGGACTAGCGGGAGAAGTGGATGAGCAGTTCTTC | TRBJ2-1 | TRBD2 | . | TRBV4-2
CASSQGTGVYGYTF | TGTGCCAGCAGCCAAGGGACAGGGGTCTATGGCTACACCTTC | TRBJ1-2 | TRBD1 | . | TRBV4-2
CASRPGLAHNEQFF | TGTGCCAGCAGACCGGGACTAGCCCACAATGAGCAGTTCTTC | TRBJ2-1 | TRBD2 | . | TRBV6-5
CASRGQGGSYEQYF | TGTGCCAGCAGGGGACAGGGGGGCTCCTACGAGCAGTACTTC | TRBJ2-7 | TRBD1 | . | TRBV11-2
CASSTLGQAYEQYF | TGTGCCAGTAGTACACTGGGACAGGCCTACGAGCAGTACTTC | TRBJ2-7 | TRBD1 | . | TRBV19
CASSLGQGANYGYTF | TGCGCCAGCAGCTTAGGACAGGGGGCAAACTATGGCTACACCTTC | TRBJ1-2 | TRBD1 | once | TRBV5-1
CASSFLEGYEQYF | TGTGCCAGCAGCTTCCTCGAGGGCTACGAGCAGTACTTC | TRBJ2-7 | . | . | TRBV7-2
CASSSGTGSGPQHF | TGTGCCAGCAGCTCAGGGACAGGGAGTGGGCCCCAGCATTTT | TRBJ1-5 | TRBD1 | . | TRBV7-9
CASSLGSRQFNYGYTF | TGTGCCAGCAGTTTAGGCTCTAGACAGTTTAACTATGGCTACACCTTC | TRBJ1-2 | . | . | TRBV5-4
CASSYSGLANRETQYF | TGTGCCAGCAGTTACTCGGGCCTAGCCAATCGGGAGACCCAGTACTTC | TRBJ2-5 | . | . | TRBV6-5
CASSPIQEKITEAFF | TGCGCCAGCAGCCCTATACAGGAGAAGATCACTGAAGCTTTCTTT | TRBJ1-1 | . | once | TRBV5-1
CAISESGRQSYEQYF | TGTGCCATCAGTGAGTCCGGGAGGCAAAGCTACGAGCAGTACTTC | TRBJ2-7 | TRBD2 | . | TRBV10-3
CASSLVGRDSSYEQYF | TGTGCCAGCAGCTTAGTTGGACGGGACTCTTCATACGAGCAGTACTTC | TRBJ2-7 | . | . | TRBV7-9
CASSPDRGPDQPQHF | TGCGCCAGCAGCCCTGACAGGGGCCCTGATCAGCCCCAGCATTTT | TRBJ1-5 | TRBD1 | . | TRBV4-1
CASSLGTAAETQYF | TGCGCCAGCAGCCTCGGGACAGCGGCAGAGACCCAGTACTTC | TRBJ2-5 | TRBD1 | . | TRBV5-1
CASSLVSGVDGYTF | TGTGCCAGCAGTCTAGTATCAGGGGTTGATGGCTACACCTTC | TRBJ1-2 | . | . | TRBV6-5
CASGTGANTIYF | TGTGCCAGCGGGACAGGGGCAAACACCATATATTTT | TRBJ1-3 | TRBD1 | . | TRBV9